The text below deals with one T cell receptor (beta chain). Its specificity is not known. Looked up from germline, CDR1 is LGHDT and CDR2 is YNNKEL (reference sequence). The CDR3 spans 14 residues. Trimming removed 3 bases from V and 2 bases from J, with 8 bases in between. The sample is drawn from a study of quantifying T cell responses using KT2 cells. Across the whole study: TCR alpha and beta constant-region primers primed reverse transcription of RNA. Study-level points and caveats: The number of KT2 alpha and beta sequences was a linear function of input KT2 cells.

Each cDNA got a UMI-containing oligo ligated at its 3' end. First-round PCR used 3 to 4 cycles and beta primers RC1.1 and RC1.2 covering TRBC1 and TRBC2. Separate processing of TCR alpha and beta chains began at the second PCR. TCRdb ran MiXCR on the UMI-ligation and nested PCR reads and lists one entry per CDR3 protein. The sample comprises 40,000 to 50,000 distinct CDR3 sequences, about 15% of which are singletons, and roughly 40% rests with the top ten. Unfractionated PBMC were spiked with known numbers of KT2 clone cells. Fixed numbers of PBMC received varying amounts of KT2 cells. The sequenced sample consisted of PBMCs spiked with cells of the T cell clone KT2. The chain combines TRBV3-1 with TRBJ1-5, with D possibly matching TRBD1 (6 bases). This TCR came from a human donor. CDR3 sequence (DNA): TGTGCCAGCAGCCACAGGGGAGGCAATCAGCCCCAGCATTTT. Protein sequence: CASSHRGGNQPQHF.